A single sample gave rise to the 10 T cell receptor beta chains below, sequenced in a study of blood T cells in healthy people across ages. Through a sample-barcoded 5' primer and a J-beta primer mix, a second PCR was run for roughly 6 to 11 cycles. One entry per CDR3 protein results from TCRdb running MiXCR on the 5' RACE reads. This table has 1,500,000 or so distinct CDR3 sequences, 40% to 45% appearing once. The sample consisted of blood. The receptors were gathered from a woman younger than 35 in good health.

The CDR3 loop is CASSPLDRVDEQYF. CDR3 in DNA: TGTGCCAGCTCACCACTAGACAGGGTCGATGAGCAGTACTTC. This chain connects TRBV18 to TRBJ2-5; TRBD1 agrees at 7 bases. CDR1 is KGHSH and CDR2 is LQKENI in the germline V gene. The CDR3 is 14 residues long. After removal of 1 base from V and 11 bases from J, the junction contained 10 bases not matched to a gene.

The chain employs TRBV14 and TRBJ2-3, with TRBD2 matching over 10 bases. V shed 1 base and J 6 bases; nucleotides not matched to a gene: 7. The germline CDR1 and CDR2 sequences are SGHDN and FVKESK. The CDR3 length is 16 residues. The CDR3 loop reads CASSQGRAGGPDTQYF. The CDR3 bases are TGTGCCAGCAGCCAAGGTCGAGCGGGAGGGCCTGATACGCAGTATTTT.

In DNA form, the CDR3 reads TGCAGTGCTAGAGAACGAAGTGAGCAGTTCTTC. Encoded protein: CSARERSEQFF. V usage is TRBV20-1 and J usage is TRBJ2-1; D remains unclear. Looked up from germline, CDR1 is DFQATT and CDR2 is SNEGSKA (reference sequence). The CDR3 is made up of 11 amino acids. Trimming cost V 0 bases and J 9 bases, with 6 bases left between them.

The rearrangement joins TRBV5-6 to TRBJ2-1; D unresolved. The J call may not be correct, given that the DNA end is closer to TRBJ2-7. This CDR3 comprises 16 residues. CDR1 is SGHDT, CDR2 YYEEEE, per germline. DNA for the CDR3: TGTGCCAGCAGCTTTCCTCCGCCGAGCTCCTACAATGAGCAGTACTTC. Translated: CASSFPPPSSYNEQYF.

This clonotype showed up just a few times. The chain couples TRBV20-1 to TRBJ1-6; 10 bases are a match to TRBD1. V shed 3 bases, J shed 2 bases, and the junction held 1 base outside the gene matches. Germline values: CDR1 DFQATT, CDR2 SNEGSKA (reference sequence). The CDR3 length is 15 residues. The CDR3 bases are TGCAGTGCTAGGACAGGGGGCGCCTATAATTCACCCCTCCACTTT. Translation gives CSARTGGAYNSPLHF.

The sample holds a few counts of this clonotype. The chain links TRBV10-1 to TRBJ2-3; 8 bases are a match to TRBD1. Germline V CDR1 and CDR2: WNHNN, SYGVQD (reference sequence). The CDR3 extends over 17 amino acids. The J segment lost 0 bases and the V segment lost 4 bases, leaving 9 bases of the junction unmatched. In nucleotides, the CDR3 is TGCGCCAGCAGTGCATTCAGGGGGCCTATTAGCACAGATACGCAGTATTTT. Protein sequence: CASSAFRGPISTDTQYF.

With respect to this clonotype: At one end, the junction sequence differs from germline, possibly due to a read error. The J gene is TRBJ1-6, the V gene TRBV7-9, with D unresolved. This CDR3 comprises 12 residues. The germline CDR1 and CDR2 sequences are SEHNR and FQNEAQ (reference sequence). For the CDR3, the DNA is TGTGTCAGCAGCGGGGAGTTTTCACCCCTCCACTTT. Residues: CVSSGEFSPLHF.

This clonotype was seen more than once but under ten times. The V gene is TRBV4-1, the J gene TRBJ1-6, with a possible D match to TRBD1 (5 bases). V was clipped by 1 base and J by 3 bases, with 7 bases between them. Germline values: CDR1 MGHRA, CDR2 YSYEKL. This CDR3 has 15 residues. The CDR3 nucleotides are TGCGCCAGCAGCCAAGGAGGGGTCTATAATTCACCCCTCCACTTT. Translated: CASSQGGVYNSPLHF.

This clonotype turned up a few times. The rearrangement joins TRBV4-3 to TRBJ2-3; possibly TRBD1 or TRBD2 for D (5 bases each). CDR3 length: 17 residues. Germline V CDR1 and CDR2: LGHNA, YSLEER. Trimming left V 2 bases short and J 6 bases short, with 21 bases between. The CDR3 reads CASSQQLLGVDSDTQYF. The CDR3 nucleotides read TGCGCCAGCAGCCAACAACTCCTGGGGGTGGACTCCGATACGCAGTATTTT.

The chain carries TRBV18 and TRBJ1-6, with D uncertain. The germline V gene has CDR1 KGHSH and CDR2 LQKENI. CDR3 length: 16 amino acids. Trimming cost V 3 bases and J 7 bases, with 16 bases left between them. The CDR3 protein is CASSPQPEAPNSPLHF. CDR3 sequence (DNA): TGTGCCAGCTCACCTCAGCCAGAGGCACCCAATTCACCCCTCCACTTT. Using reference TRBV18 and TRBJ1-6 for the parts outside the CDR3, the full variable domain is NAGVMQNPRHLVRRRGQEARLRCSPMKGHSHVYWYRQLPEEGLKFMVYLQKENIIDESGMPKERFSAEFPKEGPSILRIQQVVRGDSAAYFCASSPQPEAPNSPLHFGNGTRLTVT.